The entry that follows covers one TCR beta chain sequence. The antigen remains unidentified. Relative to the germline gene, one junction end is altered; a read error may explain this. This sample stems from a study of shared clonotypes between healthy human individuals. Whole-study results and caveats: Naive subsets generally had larger estimated richness than memory subsets. Sequencing depth was expected to influence donor clonotype sharing. Sorted-subset sequencing was shown by rarefaction to be incomplete despite large depth.

The authors ran the assay at deep level. Assay: immunoSEQ multiplex PCR; the TCRdb copy retains only in-frame clones and omits some. The data show some 2,400,000 clones, roughly 95% seen once. The CDR3 consists of 17 residues. Germline V gene data show CDR1 as MNHEY and CDR2 as SMNVEV (reference sequence). The material sequenced was naive CD4+ T cells sorted from blood. The subset was: CD45RA+ positively selected. The receptor was isolated from a man between 18 and 29 years old in good health. J is TRBJ1-1 and V is TRBV27, with a possible D match to TRBD1 (5 bases). CDR3 loop: CASSVSFSGLPNTEAFF. The CDR3 nucleotides read TGTGCCAGCAGTGTATCGTTTTCGGGACTTCCGAACACTGAAGCTTTCTTT.